Listed below are T cell receptor beta chains from one sample, sequenced in a study of regulatory T cells in long-lasting Graves disease. TCRdb independently ran MiXCR on the multiplex PCR reads; one entry per CDR3 protein. Altogether 560,000 or so distinct CDR3 sequences are present, roughly 15% being singletons, with the ten largest covering approximately 12%. The same data also contributed to another study, on T cells in Graves' hyperthyroidism and ophthalmopathy.

The sequences come from peripheral blood mononuclear cells (PBMCs), collected at new diagnosis, from a patient treated with antithyroid drugs. The receptors were gathered from a young man with Graves disease. CDR3s include the opening cysteine and the closing phenylalanine or tryptophan. A D gene is named only where the DNA matches it firmly. Not every row has a clone size; where given, it reads once, few, many or a size class.

few TRBJ1-1 TRBD1 TRBV7-9 TGTGCCAGCAGCTCTGCGTTCGGACAGGGGGGGAACACTGAAGCTTTCTTT CASSSAFGQGGNTEAFF
many TRBJ2-7 - TRBV11-2 TGTGCCAGCAGCTTAGGGGCAGCAATGTTCTACGAGCAGTACTTC CASSLGAAMFYEQYF
many TRBJ1-4 - TRBV18 TGTGCCAGCTCCCACAAACGAGGAGAGGGCGAAGAAAAACTGTTTTTT CASSHKRGEGEEKLFF
- TRBJ2-1 TRBD1 TRBV20-1 TGCAGTGCTGCCCCTGACAGGGGGGGCAATGAGCAGTTCTTC CSAAPDRGGNEQFF
many TRBJ2-7 TRBD2 TRBV6-1 TGTGCCAGCAGTGACCTAGCGGGAGGGAACGAGCAGTACTTC CASSDLAGGNEQYF
few TRBJ1-2 - TRBV3-1 TGTGCCAGCAGCCAGGCAGCTAACTATGGCTACACCTTC CASSQAANYGYTF
many TRBJ1-2 - TRBV27 TGTGCCAGCAGGCCGGGCCGCCTCTATGGCTACACCTTC CASRPGRLYGYTF
many TRBJ2-5 TRBD2 TRBV12-3/TRBV12-4 TGTGCCAGCAGTTTAGCTAGCGGGAGGCGGGAGACCCAGTACTTC CASSLASGRRETQYF
many TRBJ2-5 - TRBV7-2 TGTGCCAGCAGCTCAATTGGCGGATCCCAAGAGACCCAGTACTTC CASSSIGGSQETQYF
- TRBJ2-6 - TRBV5-1 TGCGCCAGCAGCCCGCGTTGGGAGACTGGGGCCAACGTCCTGACTTTC CASSPRWETGANVLTF